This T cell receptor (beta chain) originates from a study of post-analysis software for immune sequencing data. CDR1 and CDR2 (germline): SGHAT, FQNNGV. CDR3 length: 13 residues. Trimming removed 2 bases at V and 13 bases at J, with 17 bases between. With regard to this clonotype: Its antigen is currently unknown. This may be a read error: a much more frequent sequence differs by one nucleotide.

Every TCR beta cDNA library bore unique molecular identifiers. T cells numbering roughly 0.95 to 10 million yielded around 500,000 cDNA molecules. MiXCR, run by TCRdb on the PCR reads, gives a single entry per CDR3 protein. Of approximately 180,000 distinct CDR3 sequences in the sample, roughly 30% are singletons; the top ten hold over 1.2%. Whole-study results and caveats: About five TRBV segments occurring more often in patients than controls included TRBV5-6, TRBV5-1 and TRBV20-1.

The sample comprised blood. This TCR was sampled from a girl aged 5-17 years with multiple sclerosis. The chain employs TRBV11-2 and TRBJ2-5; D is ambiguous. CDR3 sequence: CASSLSFAYERYF. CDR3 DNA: TGTGCCAGCAGCTTAAGCTTTGCATACGAGCGGTACTTC.